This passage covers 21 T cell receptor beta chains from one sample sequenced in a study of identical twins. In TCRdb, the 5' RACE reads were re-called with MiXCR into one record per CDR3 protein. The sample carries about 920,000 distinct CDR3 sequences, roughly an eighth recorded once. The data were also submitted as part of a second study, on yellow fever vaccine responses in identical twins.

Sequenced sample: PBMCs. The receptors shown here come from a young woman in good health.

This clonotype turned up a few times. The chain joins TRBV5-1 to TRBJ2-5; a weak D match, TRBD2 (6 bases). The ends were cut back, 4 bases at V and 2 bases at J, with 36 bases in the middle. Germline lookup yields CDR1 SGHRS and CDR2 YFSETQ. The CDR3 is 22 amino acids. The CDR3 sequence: CASSPSTDPGLLPKRLQETQYF. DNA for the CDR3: TGCGCCAGCAGCCCCAGCACGGATCCGGGACTCCTCCCCAAACGACTTCAAGAGACCCAGTACTTC.

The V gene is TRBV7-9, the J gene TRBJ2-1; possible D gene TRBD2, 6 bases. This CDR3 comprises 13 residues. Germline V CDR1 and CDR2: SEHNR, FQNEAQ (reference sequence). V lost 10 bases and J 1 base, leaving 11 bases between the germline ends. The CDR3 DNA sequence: TGTGCCATCCCGGGACTGTCCTACAATGAGCAGTTCTTC. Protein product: CAIPGLSYNEQFF.

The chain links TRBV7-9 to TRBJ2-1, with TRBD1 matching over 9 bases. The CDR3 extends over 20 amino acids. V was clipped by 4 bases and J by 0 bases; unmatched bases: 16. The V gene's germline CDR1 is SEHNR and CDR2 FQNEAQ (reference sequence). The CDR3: CASSSHYRDRDPSSYNEQFF. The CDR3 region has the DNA TGTGCCAGCAGCTCTCACTACCGGGACAGGGACCCGAGCTCCTACAATGAGCAGTTCTTC.

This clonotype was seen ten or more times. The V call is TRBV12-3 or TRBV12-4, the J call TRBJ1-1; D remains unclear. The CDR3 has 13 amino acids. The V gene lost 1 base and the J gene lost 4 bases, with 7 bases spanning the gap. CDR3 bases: TGTGCCAGCAGTTTAGGGTCGGTCACTGAAGCTTTCTTT. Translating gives CASSLGSVTEAFF.

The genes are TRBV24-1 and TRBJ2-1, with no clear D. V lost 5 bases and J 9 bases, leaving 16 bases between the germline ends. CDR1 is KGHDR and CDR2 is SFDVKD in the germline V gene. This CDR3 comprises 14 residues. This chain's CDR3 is CATSAPKGYGEQFF. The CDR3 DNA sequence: TGTGCCACCAGTGCCCCGAAAGGGTACGGTGAGCAGTTCTTC.

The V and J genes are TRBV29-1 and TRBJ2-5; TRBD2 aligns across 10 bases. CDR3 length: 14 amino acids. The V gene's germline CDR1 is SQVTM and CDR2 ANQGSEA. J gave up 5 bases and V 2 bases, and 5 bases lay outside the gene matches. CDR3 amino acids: CSVERLAGRETQYF. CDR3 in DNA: TGCAGCGTTGAACGACTAGCGGGCAGGGAGACCCAGTACTTC.

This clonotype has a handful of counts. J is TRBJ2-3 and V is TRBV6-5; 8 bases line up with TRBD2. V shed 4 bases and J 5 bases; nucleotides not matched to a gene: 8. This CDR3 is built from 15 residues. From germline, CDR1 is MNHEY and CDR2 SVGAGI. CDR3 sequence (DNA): TGTGCCAGCAGTTTCCGGACTAGCCACGGAGATACGCAGTATTTT. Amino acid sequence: CASSFRTSHGDTQYF.

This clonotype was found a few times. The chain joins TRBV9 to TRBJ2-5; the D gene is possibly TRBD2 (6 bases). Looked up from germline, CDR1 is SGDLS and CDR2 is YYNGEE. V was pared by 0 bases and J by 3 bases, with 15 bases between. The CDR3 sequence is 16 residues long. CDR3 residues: CASSVDPAGGKETQYF. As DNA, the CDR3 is TGTGCCAGCAGCGTAGACCCCGCCGGAGGGAAAGAGACCCAGTACTTC.

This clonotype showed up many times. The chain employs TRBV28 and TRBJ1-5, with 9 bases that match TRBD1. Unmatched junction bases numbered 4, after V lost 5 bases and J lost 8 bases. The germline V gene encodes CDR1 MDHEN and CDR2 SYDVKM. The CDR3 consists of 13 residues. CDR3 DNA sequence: TGTGCCAGCAGTCCGGACAGGGGTAAGCCCCAGCATTTT. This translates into CASSPDRGKPQHF.

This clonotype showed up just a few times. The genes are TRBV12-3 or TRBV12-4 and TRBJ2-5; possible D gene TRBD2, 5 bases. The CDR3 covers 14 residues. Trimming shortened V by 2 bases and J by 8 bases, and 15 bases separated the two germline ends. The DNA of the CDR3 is TGTGCCAGCAGTTTAAGCCCCGAGACTAAAACCCAGTACTTC. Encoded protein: CASSLSPETKTQYF.

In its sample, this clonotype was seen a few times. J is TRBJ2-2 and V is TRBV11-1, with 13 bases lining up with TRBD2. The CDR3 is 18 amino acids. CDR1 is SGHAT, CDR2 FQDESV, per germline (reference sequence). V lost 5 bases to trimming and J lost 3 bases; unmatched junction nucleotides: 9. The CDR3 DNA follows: TGTGCCAGCAGCGCCCTCCCGGGACTAGCGGGGTACACCGGGGAGCTGTTTTTT. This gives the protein CASSALPGLAGYTGELFF.

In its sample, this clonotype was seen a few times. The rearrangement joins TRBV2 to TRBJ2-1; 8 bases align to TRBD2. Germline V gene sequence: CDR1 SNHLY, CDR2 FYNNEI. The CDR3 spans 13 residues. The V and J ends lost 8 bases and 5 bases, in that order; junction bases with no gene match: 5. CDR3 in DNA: TGTGCCAGCGGCAGGCGGGGGGACAATGAGCAGTTCTTC. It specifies CASGRRGDNEQFF.

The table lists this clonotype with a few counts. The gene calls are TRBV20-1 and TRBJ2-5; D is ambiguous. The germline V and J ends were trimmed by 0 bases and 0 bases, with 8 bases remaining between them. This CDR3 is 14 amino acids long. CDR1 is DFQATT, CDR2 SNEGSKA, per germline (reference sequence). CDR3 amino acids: CSARDPAYQETQYF. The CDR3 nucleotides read TGCAGTGCTAGAGATCCGGCGTACCAAGAGACCCAGTACTTC.

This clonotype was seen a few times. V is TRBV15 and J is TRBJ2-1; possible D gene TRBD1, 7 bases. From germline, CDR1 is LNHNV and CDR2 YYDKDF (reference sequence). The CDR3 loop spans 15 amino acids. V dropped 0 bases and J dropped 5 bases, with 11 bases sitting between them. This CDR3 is CATSRDQGGNNEQFF. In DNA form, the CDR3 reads TGTGCCACCAGCAGAGATCAGGGGGGCAACAATGAGCAGTTCTTC.

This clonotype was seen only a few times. The CDR3 protein is CASSSSQFQETQYF. DNA for the CDR3: TGCGCCAGCAGCTCCAGCCAGTTCCAAGAGACCCAGTACTTC. The J gene is TRBJ2-5, the V gene TRBV5-1; D is uncertain. V was shortened by 3 bases and J by 1 base, with 10 bases between the two germline ends. There are 14 residues in the CDR3. Germline V CDR1 and CDR2: SGHRS, YFSETQ.

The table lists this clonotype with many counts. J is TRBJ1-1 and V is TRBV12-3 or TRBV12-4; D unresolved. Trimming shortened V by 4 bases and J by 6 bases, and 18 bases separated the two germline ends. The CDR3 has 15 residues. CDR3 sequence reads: CASSYYRQNGAEAFF. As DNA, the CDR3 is TGTGCCAGCAGTTACTACCGCCAGAACGGGGCTGAAGCTTTCTTT.

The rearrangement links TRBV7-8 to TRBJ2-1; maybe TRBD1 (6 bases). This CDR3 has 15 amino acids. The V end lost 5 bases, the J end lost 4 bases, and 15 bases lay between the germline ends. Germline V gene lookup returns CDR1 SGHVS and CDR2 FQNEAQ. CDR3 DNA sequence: TGTGCCAGCAGCACCCGTCCAGGGGAATACAATGAGCAGTTCTTC. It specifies CASSTRPGEYNEQFF.

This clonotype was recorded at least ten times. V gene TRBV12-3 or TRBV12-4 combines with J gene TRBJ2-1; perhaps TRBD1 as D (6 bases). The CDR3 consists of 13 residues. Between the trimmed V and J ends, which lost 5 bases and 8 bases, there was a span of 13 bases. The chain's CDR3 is CASSLAQGYEQFF. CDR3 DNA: TGTGCCAGCAGTCTTGCTCAGGGGTATGAGCAGTTCTTC.

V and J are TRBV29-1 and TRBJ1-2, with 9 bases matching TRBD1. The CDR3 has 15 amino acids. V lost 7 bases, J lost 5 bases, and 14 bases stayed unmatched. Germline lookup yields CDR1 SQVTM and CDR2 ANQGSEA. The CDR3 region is CSAVEGGQGQYGYTF. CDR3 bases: TGCAGCGCTGTAGAGGGGGGACAGGGCCAATATGGCTACACCTTC.

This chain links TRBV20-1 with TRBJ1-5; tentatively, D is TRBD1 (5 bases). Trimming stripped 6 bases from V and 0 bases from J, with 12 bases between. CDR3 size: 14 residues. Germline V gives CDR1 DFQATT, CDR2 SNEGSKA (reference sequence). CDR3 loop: CSAWDGHSNQPQHF. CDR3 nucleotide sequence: TGCAGTGCATGGGACGGTCATAGCAATCAGCCCCAGCATTTT.

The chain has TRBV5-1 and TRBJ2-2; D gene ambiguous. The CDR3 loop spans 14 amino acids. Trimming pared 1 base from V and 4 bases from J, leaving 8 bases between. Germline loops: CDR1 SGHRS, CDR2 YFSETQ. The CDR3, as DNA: TGCGCCAGCAGCTTGTCCACCATCACCGGGGAGCTGTTTTTT. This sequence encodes CASSLSTITGELFF.